This T cell receptor (beta chain) is drawn from a study of regulatory T cells in long-lasting Graves disease. Time point in this sample: persistent/refractory GD, antithyroid drugs over 5 years with positive TRAb. RNA isolated from PBMCs was used to make the TCR library. Assembly of TCR beta libraries relied on iRepertoire HTBI primers together with Arm-PCR of CDR3 regions. TCRdb processed the multiplex PCR reads anew with MiXCR; each CDR3 protein has one entry. The data hold over 350,000 distinct CDR3 sequences, with around 21% observed a single time. The V end was cut by 2 bases, the J end by 3 bases, with 8 bases between. The CDR3 sequence is 13 residues long. This clonotype was picked up many times.

The sequence was obtained from a female donor with Graves disease. The V and J genes are TRBV12-3 or TRBV12-4 and TRBJ2-7, with D possibly matching TRBD1 (5 bases). The source material was peripheral blood mononuclear cells (PBMCs), sampled when the disease was refractory, from a patient treated with antithyroid drugs. Here the CDR3 DNA reads TGTGCCAGCAGTTTAACAGGCGACTACGAGCAGTACTTC. Translated: CASSLTGDYEQYF.